One sample yielded the 7 T cell receptor beta chains listed below, sequenced in a study of blood T cell repertoires in COVID-19. The method was immunoSEQ multiplex PCR; TCRdb's version includes in-frame clones alone and lacks a portion of them. The sample lists 250,000 to 300,000 clones; approximately 91% were seen once. The sequenced sample consisted of PBMCs or T cells enriched from blood (not recorded which). The receptors stem from a woman aged 40 to 49 with acute COVID-19.

The J gene is TRBJ1-3, the V gene TRBV24-1; D gene ambiguous. Germline V gene lookup returns CDR1 KGHDR and CDR2 SFDVKD. V dropped 7 bases and J dropped 2 bases, with 8 bases sitting between them. There are 13 residues in the CDR3. The CDR3 reads CATSPNAGNTIYF. The CDR3 DNA reads TGTGCCACCAGCCCTAACGCTGGAAACACCATATATTTT.

The chain recombines TRBV27 with TRBJ1-6; the match to TRBD1 covers 7 bases. This CDR3 spans 16 amino acids. Germline V CDR1 and CDR2: MNHEY, SMNVEV (reference sequence). V gave up 5 bases and J gave up 1 base; unmatched junction bases: 5. The CDR3 loop reads CASSPDRESYNSPLHF. The CDR3 DNA reads TGTGCCAGCAGTCCCGACAGGGAGTCCTATAATTCACCCCTCCACTTT.

This clone was picked up a small number of times. The chain joins TRBV7-8 to TRBJ1-3, with D hard to call. Trimming cost V 1 base and J 6 bases, with 7 bases left between them. Germline loops: CDR1 SGHVS, CDR2 FQNEAQ. The CDR3 runs 13 residues. The CDR3 here is CASSLDPLNTIYF. CDR3 sequence (DNA): TGTGCCAGCAGCTTAGATCCCCTAAACACCATATATTTT.

This clone has only one observation. This chain connects TRBV7-8 to TRBJ1-1; TRBD1 might be the D (6 bases). This CDR3 comprises 14 residues. In germline, CDR1 is SGHVS, CDR2 FQNEAQ. V lost 3 bases to trimming and J lost 4 bases, with 12 bases between them. The DNA of the CDR3 is TGTGCCAGCAGCTTCAAACAGGGAAGCACTGAAGCTTTCTTT. Its protein is CASSFKQGSTEAFF. The full variable domain, with the rest looked up from reference TRBV7-8 and TRBJ1-1, is GAGVSQSPRYKVAKRGQDVALRCDPISGHVSLFWYQQALGQGPEFLTYFQNEAQLDKSGLPSDRFFAERPEGSVSTLKIQRTQQEDSAVYLCASSFKQGSTEAFFGQGTRLTVV.

The rearrangement joins TRBV19 to TRBJ1-2, with D perhaps matching TRBD1 (6 bases). Between the trimmed V and J ends, which lost 8 bases and 8 bases, there was a span of 18 bases. Germline-derived CDR1 and CDR2 are LNHDA and SQIVND (reference sequence). The CDR3 totals 13 residues. The CDR3 is CASSRGAVEGYTF. In DNA form, the CDR3 reads TGTGCCAGTTCCCGGGGGGCAGTTGAAGGCTACACCTTC.

The chain has TRBV2 and TRBJ2-7, with no clear D. Trimming cost V 4 bases and J 3 bases, with 10 bases left between them. The germline V gene encodes CDR1 SNHLY and CDR2 FYNNEI. The CDR3 totals 13 residues. CDR3 amino acids: CASSAERSYEQYF. The CDR3, as DNA: TGTGCCAGCAGTGCGGAAAGGAGCTACGAGCAGTACTTC.

The chain links TRBV11-3 to TRBJ2-7, with TRBD1 identical over 8 bases. The CDR3 sequence is 14 residues long. V was pared by 7 bases and J by 3 bases, with 8 bases of the junction left unmatched. The germline V gene encodes CDR1 SGHNT and CDR2 YENEEA. CDR3 nucleotide sequence: TGTGCCAGCAACAACCAGGGGGCGTTCTACGAGCAGTACTTC. As protein: CASNNQGAFYEQYF. Filled out from reference TRBV11-3 and TRBJ2-7, the complete variable domain reads EAGVVQSPRYKIIEKKQPVAFWCNPISGHNTLYWYLQNLGQGPELLIRYENEEAVDDSQLPKDRFSAERLKGVDSTLKIQPAELGDSAVYLCASNNQGAFYEQYFGPGTRLTVT.